The source of this T cell receptor (beta chain) is a study of shared clonotypes between healthy human individuals. For this clone: Its target is unknown.

The CDR3 extends over 19 amino acids. Trimming at V came to 4 bases and at J to 0 bases, leaving 11 bases not matched to a gene. Looked up from germline, CDR1 is SGHVS and CDR2 is FQNEAQ. The study's findings and limits: Of the naive CD4 clonotypes, roughly 5.5% were shared across a few donors. Generation probability values for non-shared clonotypes were lower than those for clonotypes shared by all four donors.

This was a deep-level run. Here immunoSEQ multiplex PCR was the method, and the copy in TCRdb shows in-frame clones only, minus some. The data hold about 610,000 clones, with about 96% observed a single time. Sequenced: naive CD4+ T cells sorted from blood. Subset noted: CD45RA+ positively selected. The V gene is TRBV7-8, the J gene TRBJ2-3; TRBD2 agrees at 12 bases. This receptor was obtained from a woman aged 30 to 39 in good health. CDR3 coding DNA: TGTGCCAGCAGCTGGCCTACTAGCGGGAGGATTACTAGCACAGATACGCAGTATTTT. Protein: CASSWPTSGRITSTDTQYF.